One sample yielded the 27 T cell receptor beta chains listed below, sequenced in a study of Graves' ophthalmopathy and Graves' hyperthyroidism. Amplifying from RNA transcripts, the study obtained TCR beta CDR3 regions. Amplification began with first-round RT-PCR using HTBI primers, then second-round multiplex PCR was performed. Each CDR3 protein is one row after TCRdb ran MiXCR on the multiplex PCR reads. The sample lists under 350,000 distinct CDR3 sequences, roughly 16% occurring once. Sequenced: peripheral blood. The receptors derive from an adult man with Graves' ophthalmopathy.

The table lists this clonotype with many counts. The chain combines TRBV19 with TRBJ2-5; a weak D match, TRBD2 (7 bases). V was pared by 8 bases and J by 5 bases, with 15 bases between. Germline CDR1 LNHDA, CDR2 SQIVND (reference sequence). The CDR3 covers 13 residues. CDR3 sequence reads: CASGGGPGETQYF. DNA for the CDR3: TGTGCCAGTGGGGGGGGGCCAGGGGAGACCCAGTACTTC.

At least ten counts were recorded for this clonotype. V usage is TRBV24-1 and J usage is TRBJ2-7, with a weak D call TRBD2 (5 bases). The CDR3 consists of 15 residues. V was cut by 2 bases and J by 3 bases, with 13 bases left in between. CDR1 KGHDR and CDR2 SFDVKD come from the germline V gene. CDR3 region: CATSDCRTGIYEQYF. The DNA for the CDR3 is TGTGCCACCAGTGATTGCCGGACCGGGATCTACGAGCAGTACTTC.

This chain links TRBV6-1 with TRBJ2-2, with TRBD2 as a possible D gene (5 bases). V lost 6 bases, J lost 6 bases, and 11 bases lay in between. Looked up from germline, CDR1 is MNHNS and CDR2 is SASEGT. The CDR3 loop spans 13 amino acids. The CDR3 reads CASSETLAGELFF. CDR3 coding DNA: TGTGCCAGCAGCGAAACACTAGCCGGGGAGCTGTTTTTT.

This clonotype was seen ten or more times. J is TRBJ1-2 and V is TRBV19; D is uncertain. This CDR3 region has 11 residues. Trimming removed 5 bases from V and 7 bases from J, with 8 bases in between. In germline, CDR1 is LNHDA, CDR2 SQIVND (reference sequence). The CDR3 sequence: CASSAVSGYTF. CDR3 DNA sequence: TGTGCCAGTAGTGCCGTTTCTGGCTACACCTTC. Full variable domain (missing parts from reference TRBV19 and TRBJ1-2): DGGITQSPKYLFRKEGQNVTLSCEQNLNHDAMYWYRQDPGQGLRLIYYSQIVNDFQKGDIAEGYSVSREKKESFPLTVTSAQKNPTAFYLCASSAVSGYTFGSGTRLTVV.

There are a few counts of this clonotype. J is TRBJ2-7 and V is TRBV6-1; 15 nucleotides agree with TRBD2. J lost 10 bases, V lost 4 bases, and 8 bases had no gene match. Germline V CDR1 and CDR2: MNHNS, SASEGT. This CDR3 is built from 15 residues. CDR3 region: CASSGGTSGRISQYF. CDR3 coding DNA: TGTGCCAGCAGTGGAGGGACTAGCGGGAGGATTAGCCAGTACTTC.

This clonotype was seen many times. The CDR3 DNA is TGCAGTGCTAGGTGGGATCAGACCTACGAGCAGTACTTC. The encoded protein is CSARWDQTYEQYF. This sequence joins TRBV20-1 and TRBJ2-7; D is uncertain. The CDR3 has 13 residues. V lost 3 bases, J lost 2 bases, and 11 bases lay in between. CDR1 DFQATT and CDR2 SNEGSKA come from the germline V gene (reference sequence).

This clonotype was counted a few times. The chain links TRBV13 to TRBJ2-5; TRBD2 aligns across 10 bases. Germline assignment: CDR1 PRHDT and CDR2 FYEKMQ (reference sequence). The CDR3 contains 15 residues. Losses at the gene ends were 6 bases for V and 5 bases for J; bases not matched to a gene: 9. CDR3 region: CASSRSGRAEETQYF. CDR3 nucleotide sequence: TGTGCCAGCAGTAGGAGCGGGAGGGCCGAGGAGACCCAGTACTTC.

Ten or more counts support this clonotype. The V call is TRBV20-1, the J call TRBJ1-2; no clear D. Between the trimmed V and J ends, which lost 5 bases and 1 base, there was a span of 8 bases. This CDR3 is built from 12 residues. Germline CDR1 and CDR2: DFQATT and SNEGSKA (reference sequence). The CDR3 DNA reads as TGCAGTGCTCCGGCAATTAACTATGGCTACACCTTC. Amino acids: CSAPAINYGYTF.

V usage is TRBV12-3 or TRBV12-4 and J usage is TRBJ1-2, with D unclear. Trimming shortened V by 5 bases and J by 0 bases, and 10 bases separated the two germline ends. The CDR3 extends over 14 amino acids. CDR3 nucleotide sequence: TGTGCCAGCAGTCCGGAGTATTCTAACTATGGCTACACCTTC. The encoded protein is CASSPEYSNYGYTF.

This clonotype was counted at least ten times. The CDR3 DNA reads as TGTGCCAGTAAACGACAGGGAGGATACTTC. Translating it yields CASKRQGGYF. The chain combines TRBV27 with TRBJ2-7, with D possibly being TRBD1 (7 bases). The CDR3 sequence is 10 residues long. The germline gives CDR1 MNHEY, CDR2 SMNVEV (reference sequence). Trimming took off 9 bases at V and 13 bases at J, with 16 bases between the two ends.

This clonotype was found many times. This chain uses TRBV20-1 with TRBJ1-1, with TRBD1 matching 7 bases. Germline-derived CDR1 and CDR2 are DFQATT and SNEGSKA (reference sequence). The CDR3 totals 15 residues. DNA of the CDR3: TGCTCCTCTACCCGGGACAGCCGAAGGAACACTGAAGCTTTCTTT. It specifies CSSTRDSRRNTEAFF.

This clonotype has ten or more counts. This chain joins TRBV6-2 or TRBV6-3 and TRBJ1-5; D remains unclear. Trimming stripped 4 bases from V and 4 bases from J, with 14 bases between. The germline gives CDR1 MNHEY, CDR2 SVGEGT. This CDR3 has 15 amino acids. The CDR3 nucleotides are TGTGCCAGCAGTTTCTCCGGCACCCGAAATCAGCCCCAGCATTTT. Residues: CASSFSGTRNQPQHF.

The J gene is TRBJ1-6, the V gene TRBV12-3 or TRBV12-4; 7 bases align to TRBD1. The trim removed 10 bases at V and 0 bases at J, leaving 15 bases unmatched. The CDR3 sequence is 18 residues long. The CDR3 region has the DNA TGTGCCATCACACTCTGGGACAGACAGCGCTCCTATAATTCACCCCTCCACTTT. Translated, it gives CAITLWDRQRSYNSPLHF.

This clonotype has a handful of counts. The V and J genes are TRBV6-1 and TRBJ2-2; 10 bases map to TRBD2. The J segment lost 4 bases and the V segment lost 6 bases, leaving 8 bases of the junction unmatched. The CDR3 runs to 16 residues. Germline-derived CDR1 and CDR2 are MNHNS and SASEGT. This CDR3 reads CASSVASGSSTGELFF. In nucleotides, the CDR3 is TGTGCCAGCAGCGTAGCTAGCGGGAGTAGCACCGGGGAGCTGTTTTTT.

This clonotype came up many times. The J gene is TRBJ2-7, the V gene TRBV6-2 or TRBV6-3; no firm D call. The germline gives CDR1 MNHEY, CDR2 SVGEGT. CDR3 length: 16 residues. The ends were cut back, 2 bases at V and 5 bases at J, with 19 bases in the middle. CDR3 residues: CASSYDRTNLRDEQYF. The CDR3 nucleotides read TGTGCCAGCAGTTACGACCGGACCAACCTCCGGGACGAGCAGTACTTC.

This clonotype occurred many times. The rearrangement joins TRBV7-2 to TRBJ2-5; TRBD2 aligns across 10 bases. Trimming cost V 5 bases and J 2 bases; bases outside gene matches: 23. Germline CDR1 reads SGHTA; CDR2 reads FQGNSA. This CDR3 is 21 amino acids long. CDR3 nucleotide sequence: TGTGCCAGCAGCATCAAGCGCACTAGCGGGATTCCATTTATGGGGCAAGAGACCCAGTACTTC. Protein sequence: CASSIKRTSGIPFMGQETQYF.

This clonotype was observed many times. The CDR3 DNA is TGCAGCGTTTGGGACGGTGGAGGGACCCAGTACTTC. Amino acid sequence: CSVWDGGGTQYF. This chain uses TRBV29-1 with TRBJ2-5; TRBD1 or TRBD2 may be the D gene (5 bases each). The CDR3 loop spans 12 amino acids. The V and J ends lost 5 bases and 7 bases respectively, with 14 bases between them. Per germline, CDR1 SQVTM and CDR2 ANQGSEA.

This clonotype was seen repeatedly, ten times or more. The chain carries TRBV28 and TRBJ1-5; 12 bases map to TRBD1. There are 16 residues in the CDR3. The V segment lost 6 bases and the J segment 6 bases; nucleotides outside the gene matches: 9. Germline-derived CDR1 and CDR2 are MDHEN and SYDVKM. The CDR3 DNA reads as TGTGCCAGCAGGGGTTCCGGGACAGGGGGCTTTCAGCCCCAGCATTTT. Protein product: CASRGSGTGGFQPQHF.

The genes are TRBV7-2 and TRBJ2-7, with 7 bases lining up with TRBD2. V trimming: 5 bases; J trimming: 5 bases; junction bases outside the gene matches: 3. CDR3 length: 12 amino acids. In germline, CDR1 is SGHTA, CDR2 FQGNSA. The CDR3 spells CASSKLANEQYF. The CDR3 nucleotides are TGTGCCAGCAGCAAACTAGCGAACGAGCAGTACTTC.

The table lists this clonotype with a few counts. This chain connects TRBV15 to TRBJ2-5, with D perhaps TRBD1 or TRBD2 (5 bases each). This CDR3 contains 15 residues. Germline values: CDR1 LNHNV, CDR2 YYDKDF (reference sequence). Trimming took 4 bases from V and 5 from J, leaving 17 bases between them. The CDR3 loop reads CATSIVRDVMETQYF. The CDR3 nucleotides are TGTGCCACCAGCATCGTCCGGGACGTAATGGAGACCCAGTACTTC.

Ten or more counts support this clonotype. The chain is built from TRBV5-1 and TRBJ1-2, with a weak D call TRBD1 (5 bases). Looked up from germline, CDR1 is SGHRS and CDR2 is YFSETQ. The CDR3 runs 14 residues. V was clipped by 0 bases and J by 3 bases, with 9 bases between them. The CDR3 DNA sequence: TGCGCCAGCAGCTTGGGACAGTTAGACTATGGCTACACCTTC. It specifies CASSLGQLDYGYTF.

In its sample, this clonotype was seen many times. The chain uses TRBV7-2 and TRBJ1-1; D not resolved. This CDR3 is 11 amino acids long. The V gene's germline CDR1 is SGHTA and CDR2 FQGNSA. With 7 bases removed from V and 6 bases from J, the gap between germline ends came to 9 bases. CDR3 amino acids: CASTEEAEAFF. The CDR3, as DNA: TGTGCCAGCACCGAAGAGGCTGAAGCTTTCTTT.

This clonotype showed up many times. The V gene is TRBV2, the J gene TRBJ2-7, with TRBD1 matching 9 bases. Germline-derived CDR1 and CDR2 are SNHLY and FYNNEI. After removal of 5 bases from V and 4 bases from J, the junction contained 9 bases not matched to a gene. The CDR3 is 15 residues long. DNA for the CDR3: TGTGCCAGCAGTTCACCCGGGACAGGGCCGTACGAGCAGTACTTC. Its translation is CASSSPGTGPYEQYF.

The sample holds many counts of this clonotype. CDR3 DNA: TGTGCCAGCAGCCAGCGCTCGACAGGGGATAGTGGCTACACCTTC. Translated: CASSQRSTGDSGYTF. The gene calls are TRBV4-2 and TRBJ1-2, with TRBD1 matching 8 bases. The germline gives CDR1 LGHNA, CDR2 YNFKEQ. V shed 3 bases, J shed 7 bases, and the junction held 10 bases outside the gene matches. The CDR3 is made up of 15 amino acids.

This clonotype was seen many times. V usage is TRBV24-1 and J usage is TRBJ2-2, with TRBD2 as a possible D gene (5 bases). The CDR3 extends over 16 amino acids. CDR1 and CDR2 (germline): KGHDR, SFDVKD. Trimming took 2 bases from V and 7 from J, leaving 16 bases between them. In DNA, the CDR3 is TGTGCCACCAGTGATTCCGGCAGGCCCCGGGGCGGGGAGCTGTTTTTT. Translated, it gives CATSDSGRPRGGELFF.

This clonotype was seen ten or more times. Being one base from a much bigger clone, this may be a read error. The chain employs TRBV20-1 and TRBJ2-7; no definite D call. There are 13 residues in the CDR3. Germline assignment: CDR1 DFQATT and CDR2 SNEGSKA (reference sequence). V was clipped by 6 bases and J by 0 bases, with 12 bases between them. CDR3 region: CSARALSSYEQYF. In DNA form, the CDR3 reads TGCAGTGCACGGGCGCTGAGCTCCTACGAGCAGTACTTC.

This clonotype was seen ten or more times. The chain employs TRBV2 and TRBJ1-2; the D is unclear. The V gene's germline CDR1 is SNHLY and CDR2 FYNNEI. V gave up 4 bases and J gave up 3 bases, with 9 bases separating them. The CDR3 is made up of 13 amino acids. This CDR3 is CASSAGLDYGYTF. CDR3 in DNA: TGTGCCAGCAGTGCCGGGTTGGACTATGGCTACACCTTC.